The clone carrying this T cell receptor (beta chain) was observed many times. Its specificity is not known. Germline V gene data show CDR1 as ENHRY and CDR2 as SYGVKD. V was pared by 5 bases and J by 5 bases, with 7 bases between. The CDR3 consists of 11 residues. This record comes from a study of breast tumors, draining lymph nodes, adjacent tissues. Broader study findings: Findings are consistent with lymph node origin and intratumoral expansion of most tumor T cells. Data only fit, rather than demonstrated, lymph node origin of most tumor T cells. Tumors had less TCR diversity than lymph nodes, more than nontumor tissue.

Axillary draining lymph nodes of breast cancer patients supplied the node samples. MiXCR, run by TCRdb on the multiplex PCR reads, gives a single entry per CDR3 protein. The sample includes under 300,000 distinct CDR3 sequences, less than 40% of them seen just once. V usage is TRBV10-3 and J usage is TRBJ2-7; the D is unclear. The material sequenced was axillary lymph node tissue. The TCR sequence derives from a female donor with breast cancer. Some clones in this sample may be carry-over from other donors' samples. CDR3 region: CAISTTNEQYF. The CDR3 DNA sequence: TGTGCCATCAGTACCACGAACGAGCAGTACTTC.